The present T cell receptor (beta chain) was sequenced within a study of cytotoxic CD8 clonotypes in ibrutinib-treated CLL. The study's findings and limits: Progressing patients had sampling times that differed from those of sustained-remission patients. Few clonotypes were public, and these shrank or held steady under treatment.

Sequencing sought depths of 1 in 200,000 to 1 in 1 million T cells. TCRdb's copy holds only in-frame clones and misses some; the assay was immunoSEQ multiplex PCR. This table has some 30,000 clones, 60% to 85% appearing once. This clone was seen once. Its antigen remains unknown. J was trimmed by 6 bases and V by 5 bases; bases with no gene match: 3. The CDR3 spans 13 residues. The germline gives CDR1 WSHSY, CDR2 SAAADI. The source of this sequence is a human donor with chronic lymphocytic leukemia. The genes are TRBV10-2 and TRBJ1-5; 8 nucleotides match TRBD1. The sequenced sample was PBMCs, obtained after 36 months of ibrutinib treatment. The CDR3 DNA is TGCGCCAGCAGTAGCCAGGGGGCTCAGCCCCAGCATTTT. Residues: CASSSQGAQPQHF.